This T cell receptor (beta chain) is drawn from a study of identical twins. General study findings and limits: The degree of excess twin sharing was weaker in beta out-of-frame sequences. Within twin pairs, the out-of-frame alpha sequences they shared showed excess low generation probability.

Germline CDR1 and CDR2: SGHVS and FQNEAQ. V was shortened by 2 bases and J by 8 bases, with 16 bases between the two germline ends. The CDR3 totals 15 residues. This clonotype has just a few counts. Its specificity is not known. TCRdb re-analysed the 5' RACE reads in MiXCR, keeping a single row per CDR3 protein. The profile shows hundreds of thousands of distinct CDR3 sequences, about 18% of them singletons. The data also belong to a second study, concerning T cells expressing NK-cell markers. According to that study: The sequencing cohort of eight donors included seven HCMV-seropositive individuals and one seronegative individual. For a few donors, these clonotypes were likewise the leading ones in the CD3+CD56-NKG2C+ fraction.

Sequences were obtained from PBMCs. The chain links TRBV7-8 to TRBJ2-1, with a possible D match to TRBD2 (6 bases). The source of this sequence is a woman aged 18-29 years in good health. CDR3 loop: CASSLLLGGSDEQFF. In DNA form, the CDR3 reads TGTGCCAGCAGCTTACTTCTAGGAGGGTCGGATGAGCAGTTCTTC.